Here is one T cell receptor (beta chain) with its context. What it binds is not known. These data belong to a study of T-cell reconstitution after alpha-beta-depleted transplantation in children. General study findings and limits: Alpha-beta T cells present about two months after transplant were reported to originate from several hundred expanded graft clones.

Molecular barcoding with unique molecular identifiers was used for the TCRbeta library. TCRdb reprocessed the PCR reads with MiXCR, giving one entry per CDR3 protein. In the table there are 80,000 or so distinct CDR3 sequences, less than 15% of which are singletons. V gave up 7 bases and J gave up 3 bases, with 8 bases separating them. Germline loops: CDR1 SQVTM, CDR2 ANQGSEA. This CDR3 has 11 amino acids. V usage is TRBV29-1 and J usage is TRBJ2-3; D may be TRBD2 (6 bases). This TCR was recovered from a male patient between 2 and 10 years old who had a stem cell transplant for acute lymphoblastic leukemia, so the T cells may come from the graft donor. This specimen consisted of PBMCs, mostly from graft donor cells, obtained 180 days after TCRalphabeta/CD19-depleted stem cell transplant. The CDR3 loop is CSGGRTDTQYF. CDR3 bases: TGCAGCGGAGGGAGGACAGATACGCAGTATTTT.